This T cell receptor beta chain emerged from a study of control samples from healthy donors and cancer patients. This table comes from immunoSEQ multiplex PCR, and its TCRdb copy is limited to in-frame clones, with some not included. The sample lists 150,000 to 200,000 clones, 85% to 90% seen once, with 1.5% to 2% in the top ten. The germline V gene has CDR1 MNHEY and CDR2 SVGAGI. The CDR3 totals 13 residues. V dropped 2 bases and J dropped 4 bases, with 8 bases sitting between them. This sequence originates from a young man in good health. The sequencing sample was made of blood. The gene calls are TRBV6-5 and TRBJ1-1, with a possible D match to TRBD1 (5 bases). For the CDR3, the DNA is TGTGCCAGCAGTTACGGGGGGAGCACTGAAGCTTTCTTT. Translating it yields CASSYGGSTEAFF.